Below, 13 T cell receptor beta chains from the same sample are listed, as sequenced in a study of cytomegalovirus exposure and HLA in healthy donors. The PCR was carried out with 60 Vbeta primers and 13 Jbeta primers. Here immunoSEQ multiplex PCR was the method, and the copy in TCRdb shows in-frame clones only, minus some. The table lists under 150,000 clones, under 90% of them singletons, with under 4.5% in the top ten. Sequencing was performed on PBMCs. The receptors derive from a middle-aged woman in good health and CMV-seronegative.

This clone was counted only a few times. The chain employs TRBV6-6 and TRBJ1-5; D is unresolved. The germline V gene has CDR1 MNHNY and CDR2 SVGAGI (reference sequence). The CDR3 contains 13 residues. Trimming left V 8 bases short and J 1 base short, with 9 bases between. The CDR3 DNA is TGTGCCAGCCGATCTAGGAGCAATCAGCCCCAGCATTTT. Residues: CASRSRSNQPQHF.

The rearrangement joins TRBV4-2 to TRBJ2-2; D may be TRBD2 (5 bases). V was clipped by 7 bases and J by 0 bases, with 12 bases between them. The CDR3 spans 15 residues. Looked up from germline, CDR1 is LGHNA and CDR2 is YNFKEQ. CDR3 DNA sequence: TGTGCCAGCACCCCCGGTAGCGCGAACACCGGGGAGCTGTTTTTT. It codes for CASTPGSANTGELFF.

This clone showed up just once. J is TRBJ2-2 and V is TRBV5-8, with a tentative D call TRBD1 (5 bases). Deletions cut 4 bases from V and 6 bases from J, with 10 bases between. Per germline, CDR1 SGHTS and CDR2 YDEGEE. This CDR3 contains 13 residues. CDR3 in DNA: TGTGCCAGCAGCCCTTGGGGCGCCGGGGAGCTGTTTTTT. Translated, it gives CASSPWGAGELFF.

This clone was observed once. The rearrangement links TRBV6-6 to TRBJ1-2, with 11 bases matching TRBD1. Germline V gene data show CDR1 as MNHNY and CDR2 as SVGAGI (reference sequence). CDR3 size: 11 residues. V was pared by 6 bases and J by 14 bases, with 5 bases of the junction left unmatched. The CDR3 loop reads CASSRGQGATF. In DNA, the CDR3 is TGTGCCAGCAGCCGAGGACAGGGGGCGACCTTC.

This chain uses TRBV11-1 with TRBJ2-3, with a tentative D call TRBD2 (5 bases). CDR3 length equals 14 residues. Germline CDR1 reads SGHAT; CDR2 reads FQDESV (reference sequence). Trimming pared 1 base from V and 6 bases from J, leaving 11 bases between. CDR3: CASSLGAEGDTQYF. DNA of the CDR3: TGTGCCAGCAGCTTAGGAGCAGAGGGCGATACGCAGTATTTT.

The table lists this clone with a few counts. The chain combines TRBV4-2 with TRBJ1-2; the match to TRBD1 covers 8 bases. Germline CDR1 is LGHNA and CDR2 is YNFKEQ. The CDR3 extends over 14 amino acids. The J segment lost 7 bases and the V segment lost 1 base, leaving 5 bases of the junction unmatched. The CDR3 loop reads CASSQAQDRAGYTF. The CDR3 bases are TGTGCCAGCAGCCAAGCCCAGGACAGGGCTGGCTACACCTTC.

The DNA of the CDR3 is TGTGCCAGCAGCATGGGACTAGCGGGCGCCGGTACGCAGTATTTT. Translating gives CASSMGLAGAGTQYF. The rearrangement joins TRBV5-4 to TRBJ2-3, with 12 bases identical to TRBD2. Germline V gene data show CDR1 as SGHNT and CDR2 as YYREEE (reference sequence). The CDR3 is 15 residues long. Trimming cost V 4 bases and J 8 bases; bases outside gene matches: 8.

This clone was recorded a few times. V usage is TRBV7-2 and J usage is TRBJ2-5; 9 nucleotides match TRBD2. The CDR3 is 14 residues long. Germline values: CDR1 SGHTA, CDR2 FQGNSA. V shed 7 bases and J 6 bases; nucleotides not matched to a gene: 9. CDR3: CASNIAGGPKTQYF. CDR3 in DNA: TGTGCCAGCAACATCGCGGGGGGGCCGAAGACCCAGTACTTC.

V is TRBV5-1 and J is TRBJ2-1; 10 bases line up with TRBD1. V lost 3 bases to trimming and J lost 6 bases; unmatched junction nucleotides: 3. Germline-derived CDR1 and CDR2 are SGHRS and YFSETQ. This CDR3 has 14 residues. CDR3 amino acids: CASSSGTGANEQFF. CDR3 DNA: TGCGCCAGCAGCTCCGGGACAGGGGCCAATGAGCAGTTCTTC.

The V call is TRBV2, the J call TRBJ1-2; D remains unclear. Germline V gives CDR1 SNHLY, CDR2 FYNNEI. Trimming stripped 4 bases from V and 8 bases from J, with 14 bases between. CDR3 size: 13 residues. CDR3 bases: TGTGCCAGCAGTGCGGACGTTGGAGGCGGCTACACCTTC. It translates to CASSADVGGGYTF.

This clone has just one count. The J gene is TRBJ1-4, the V gene TRBV10-3; D is possibly TRBD1 (5 bases). The CDR3 is made up of 15 amino acids. CDR1 is ENHRY, CDR2 SYGVKD, per germline. Trimming cost V 10 bases and J 0 bases, with 15 bases left between them. In nucleotides, the CDR3 is TGTGCCACGGGCCGAACAGGAACAACTAATGAAAAACTGTTTTTT. Protein product: CATGRTGTTNEKLFF.

This chain joins TRBV15 and TRBJ2-5, with D perhaps matching TRBD1 (5 bases). V was clipped by 3 bases and J by 5 bases, with 16 bases between them. Germline CDR1 and CDR2: LNHNV and YYDKDF (reference sequence). CDR3 length: 15 residues. CDR3 DNA sequence: TGTGCCACCAGCAGTGAAGCTGGGGCCGGGGAGACCCAGTACTTC. Residues: CATSSEAGAGETQYF.

This clone was recorded a few times. This chain uses TRBV10-3 with TRBJ2-2; unclear D gene. Trimming stripped 6 bases from V and 1 base from J, with 3 bases between. This CDR3 spans 12 amino acids. CDR1 ENHRY and CDR2 SYGVKD come from the germline V gene. The chain's CDR3 is CAISKNTGELFF. In nucleotides, the CDR3 is TGTGCCATCAGCAAGAACACCGGGGAGCTGTTTTTT.